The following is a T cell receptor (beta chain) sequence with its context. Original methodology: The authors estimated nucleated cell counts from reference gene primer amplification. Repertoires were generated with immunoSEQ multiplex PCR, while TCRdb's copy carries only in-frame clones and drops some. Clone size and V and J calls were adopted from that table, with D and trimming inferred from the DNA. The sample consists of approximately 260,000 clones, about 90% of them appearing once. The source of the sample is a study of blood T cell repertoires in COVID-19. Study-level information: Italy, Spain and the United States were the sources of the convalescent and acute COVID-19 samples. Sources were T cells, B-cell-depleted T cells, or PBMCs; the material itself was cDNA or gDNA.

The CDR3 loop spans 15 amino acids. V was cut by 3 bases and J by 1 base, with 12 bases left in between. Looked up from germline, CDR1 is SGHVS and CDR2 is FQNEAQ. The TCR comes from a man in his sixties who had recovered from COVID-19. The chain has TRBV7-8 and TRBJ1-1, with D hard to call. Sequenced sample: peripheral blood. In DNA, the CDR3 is TGTGCCAGCAGCTTGAATGGCGCGGGGAACACTGAAGCTTTCTTT. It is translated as CASSLNGAGNTEAFF.